Listed here are 15 T cell receptor beta chains from one sample, sequenced in a study of T cells in Graves' hyperthyroidism and ophthalmopathy. TCR beta CDR3 sequences were amplified from RNA transcripts. The HTBI primer set drove a first-round RT-PCR of the TCR CDR3. TCRdb fed the multiplex PCR reads into MiXCR, producing one record per CDR3 protein. The data show about 560,000 distinct CDR3 sequences, around 17% seen once. The specimen sequenced was blood. All receptors derive from a woman aged 18 to 35 with Graves' hyperthyroidism.

The chain links TRBV27 to TRBJ2-2; no clear D gene. V lost 4 bases and J 3 bases, leaving 6 bases between the germline ends. The CDR3 consists of 13 residues. Germline V CDR1 and CDR2: MNHEY, SMNVEV (reference sequence). CDR3 sequence: CASSSSDTGELFF. CDR3 nucleotides: TGTGCCAGCAGTTCCTCAGACACCGGGGAGCTGTTTTTT.

This sequence joins TRBV12-3 or TRBV12-4 and TRBJ1-3; possible D gene TRBD1, 5 bases. The length of the CDR3 is 15 residues. Trimming stripped 6 bases from V and 2 bases from J, with 14 bases between. As DNA, the CDR3 is TGTGCCAGCAGAGGTCAGGGTAACGCTGGAAACACCATATATTTT. Amino acids: CASRGQGNAGNTIYF.

This clonotype was counted at least ten times. The J gene is TRBJ2-7, the V gene TRBV28; D gene ambiguous. Germline-derived CDR1 and CDR2 are MDHEN and SYDVKM. The ends were cut back, 2 bases at V and 2 bases at J, with 10 bases in the middle. The CDR3 is 14 amino acids. CDR3 nucleotide sequence: TGTGCCAGCAGTTTAGGGCAAGTCGCCTACGAGCAGTACTTC. It yields the protein CASSLGQVAYEQYF.

This clonotype was counted only a few times. The CDR3 protein is CASSLLGRFRRYTDTQYF. The CDR3 DNA sequence: TGTGCCAGCAGCTTATTGGGCCGGTTCAGGCGATACACAGATACGCAGTATTTT. This rearrangement joins TRBV7-2 to TRBJ2-3, with unresolved D. The CDR3 is 18 residues long. Germline loops: CDR1 SGHTA, CDR2 FQGNSA. Trimming cost V 2 bases and J 2 bases, with 20 bases left between them.

This clonotype was found a few times. The chain joins TRBV20-1 to TRBJ2-1; D is unclear. This CDR3 has 14 amino acids. The V gene's germline CDR1 is DFQATT and CDR2 SNEGSKA (reference sequence). V lost 7 bases, J lost 7 bases, and 20 bases lay in between. As DNA, the CDR3 is TGCAGTGACAGCAGCTTGGCTAGTGAGAATGAGCAGTTCTTC. It is translated as CSDSSLASENEQFF.

This clonotype was seen many times. The chain combines TRBV27 with TRBJ2-7; TRBD2 matches 7 bases. There are 16 residues in the CDR3. J lost 3 bases, V lost 0 bases, and 8 bases had no gene match. Per the germline V gene, CDR1 is MNHEY and CDR2 is SMNVEV (reference sequence). CDR3 coding DNA: TGTGCCAGCAGTTTATCGGCTAGCGGCGTTTTCTACGAGCAGTACTTC. Its protein is CASSLSASGVFYEQYF.

This clonotype occurred a few times. The rearrangement joins TRBV5-1 to TRBJ2-5, with TRBD2 matching over 14 bases. V gave up 3 bases and J gave up 7 bases; unmatched junction bases: 8. Germline values: CDR1 SGHRS, CDR2 YFSETQ. This CDR3 spans 16 amino acids. CDR3 DNA: TGCGCCAGCAGCTCGGGACTAGCGGGAGTCAGAGGGACCCAGTACTTC. Translated, it gives CASSSGLAGVRGTQYF.

This clonotype was observed many times. The V gene is TRBV12-3 or TRBV12-4, the J gene TRBJ2-1, with TRBD2 matching over 8 bases. The length of the CDR3 is 14 residues. The junction had 8 bases not matched to a gene; V was cut back by 8 bases and J by 5 bases. This CDR3 reads CASLPGLGNNEQFF. The CDR3 DNA reads TGTGCCAGCCTCCCGGGACTAGGGAACAATGAGCAGTTCTTC.

This clonotype was counted ten times or more. The chain recombines TRBV7-9 with TRBJ2-3; D unresolved. In germline, CDR1 is SEHNR, CDR2 FQNEAQ (reference sequence). The ends were cut back, 5 bases at V and 0 bases at J, with 9 bases in the middle. This CDR3 comprises 14 residues. The CDR3 region has the DNA TGTGCCAGCAGCCGCGTAGAGAGCACAGATACGCAGTATTTT. Its translation is CASSRVESTDTQYF.

This clonotype was detected many times. V usage is TRBV13 and J usage is TRBJ1-5; no reliable D call. The germline V and J ends were trimmed by 0 bases and 5 bases, with 8 bases remaining between them. The CDR3 totals 14 residues. Germline V gene lookup returns CDR1 PRHDT and CDR2 FYEKMQ (reference sequence). CDR3 loop: CASSLGSVDQPQHF. In nucleotides, the CDR3 is TGTGCCAGCAGCTTAGGGTCCGTAGATCAGCCCCAGCATTTT.

A single count supports this clonotype. The chain joins TRBV19 to TRBJ1-5; maybe TRBD1 (5 bases). The CDR3 sequence is 15 residues long. Germline values: CDR1 LNHDA, CDR2 SQIVND (reference sequence). Trimming shortened V by 3 bases and J by 4 bases, and 13 bases separated the two germline ends. CDR3: CASSIGRDFNQPQHF. In DNA form, the CDR3 reads TGTGCCAGTAGTATCGGCAGGGACTTTAATCAGCCCCAGCATTTT. Full variable domain (rest looked up from reference TRBV19 and TRBJ1-5): DGGITQSPKYLFRKEGQNVTLSCEQNLNHDAMYWYRQDPGQGLRLIYYSQIVNDFQKGDIAEGYSVSREKKESFPLTVTSAQKNPTAFYLCASSIGRDFNQPQHFGDGTRLSIL.

This clonotype was seen many times. The V gene is TRBV20-1, the J gene TRBJ2-3; D uncertain. Germline loops: CDR1 DFQATT, CDR2 SNEGSKA (reference sequence). The CDR3 loop spans 16 amino acids. V lost 0 bases to trimming and J lost 0 bases, with 13 bases between them. The CDR3: CSARDLEFYSTDTQYF. The CDR3 DNA is TGCAGTGCTAGAGATCTGGAGTTCTATAGCACAGATACGCAGTATTTT.

V is TRBV5-1 and J is TRBJ2-1, with 11 bases aligning to TRBD1. V lost 3 bases and J lost 8; bases outside the gene matches: 7. CDR1 is SGHRS and CDR2 is YFSETQ in the germline V gene. This CDR3 comprises 15 residues. The DNA for the CDR3 is TGCGCCAGCAGCTCCGGGACAGGGGGAGGGGATGAGCAGTTCTTC. Protein product: CASSSGTGGGDEQFF.

This clonotype was counted a few times. The chain has TRBV24-1 and TRBJ2-1, with 7 bases matching TRBD2. The CDR3 totals 16 residues. Germline values: CDR1 KGHDR, CDR2 SFDVKD. V was clipped by 2 bases and J by 1 base; unmatched bases: 4. The CDR3 spells CATSDSQAGSYNEQFF. DNA of the CDR3: TGTGCCACCAGTGATTCACAAGCGGGATCCTACAATGAGCAGTTCTTC.

The chain couples TRBV7-2 to TRBJ2-7; a weak D match, TRBD2 (6 bases). CDR3 size: 14 residues. With 5 bases removed from V and 3 bases from J, the gap between germline ends came to 14 bases. Germline V gene lookup returns CDR1 SGHTA and CDR2 FQGNSA. CDR3 nucleotides: TGTGCCAGCAGCAAGTCGGGAGAGCTCTACGAGCAGTACTTC. It translates to CASSKSGELYEQYF.